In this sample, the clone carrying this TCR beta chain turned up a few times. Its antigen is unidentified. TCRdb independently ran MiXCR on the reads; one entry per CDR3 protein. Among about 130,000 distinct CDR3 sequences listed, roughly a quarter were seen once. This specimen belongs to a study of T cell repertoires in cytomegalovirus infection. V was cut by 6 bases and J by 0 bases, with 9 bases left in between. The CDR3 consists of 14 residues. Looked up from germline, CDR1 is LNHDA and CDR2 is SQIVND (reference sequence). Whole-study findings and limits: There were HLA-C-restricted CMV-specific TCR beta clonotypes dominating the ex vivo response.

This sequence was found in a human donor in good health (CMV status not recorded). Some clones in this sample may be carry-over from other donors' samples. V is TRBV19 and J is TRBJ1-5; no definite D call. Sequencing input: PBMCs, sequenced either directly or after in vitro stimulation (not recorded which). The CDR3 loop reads CASRGGFSNQPQHF. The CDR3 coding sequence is TGTGCCAGTAGGGGCGGTTTTAGCAATCAGCCCCAGCATTTT.